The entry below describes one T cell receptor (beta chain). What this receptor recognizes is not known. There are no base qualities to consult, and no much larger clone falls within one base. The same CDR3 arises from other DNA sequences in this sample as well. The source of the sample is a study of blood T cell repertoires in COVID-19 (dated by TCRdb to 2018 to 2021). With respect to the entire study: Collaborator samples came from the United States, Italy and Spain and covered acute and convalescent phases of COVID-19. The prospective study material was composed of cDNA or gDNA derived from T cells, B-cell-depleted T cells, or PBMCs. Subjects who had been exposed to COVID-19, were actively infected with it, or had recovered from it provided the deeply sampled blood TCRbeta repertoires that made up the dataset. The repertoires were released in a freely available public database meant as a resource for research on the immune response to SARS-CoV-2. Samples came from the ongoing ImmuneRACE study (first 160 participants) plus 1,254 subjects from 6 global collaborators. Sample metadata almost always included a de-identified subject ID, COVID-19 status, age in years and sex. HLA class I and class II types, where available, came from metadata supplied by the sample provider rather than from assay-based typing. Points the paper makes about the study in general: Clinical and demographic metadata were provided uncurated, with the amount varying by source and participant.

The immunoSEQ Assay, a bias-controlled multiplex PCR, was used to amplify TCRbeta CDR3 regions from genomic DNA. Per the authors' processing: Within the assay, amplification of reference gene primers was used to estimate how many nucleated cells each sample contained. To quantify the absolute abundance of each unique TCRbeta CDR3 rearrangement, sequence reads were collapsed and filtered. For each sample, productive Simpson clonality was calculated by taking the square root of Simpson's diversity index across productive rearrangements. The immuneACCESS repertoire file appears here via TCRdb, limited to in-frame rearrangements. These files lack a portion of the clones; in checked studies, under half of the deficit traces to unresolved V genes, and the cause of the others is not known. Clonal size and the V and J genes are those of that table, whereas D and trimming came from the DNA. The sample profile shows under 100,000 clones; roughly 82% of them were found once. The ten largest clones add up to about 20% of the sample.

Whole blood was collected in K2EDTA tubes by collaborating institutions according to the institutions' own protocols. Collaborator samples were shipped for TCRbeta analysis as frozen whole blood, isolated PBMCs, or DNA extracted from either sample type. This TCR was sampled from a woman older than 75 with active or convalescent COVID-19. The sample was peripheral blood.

The sequence in DNA is TGCGCCAGCAGCTTGGGACAGGGGGAGGCTAATGAAAAACTGTTTTTT. This translates into CASSLGQGEANEKLFF. The V and J segments used are TRBV4-3 and TRBJ1-4; 11 junctional bases match TRBD1. Counted from cysteine to phenylalanine, this CDR3 has 16 amino acids. The CDR3 DNA has 48 bases and is translated from base 1. The germline V gene sets CDR1 to LGHNA and CDR2 to YSLEER. Trimmed from V: 5 bases; trimmed from J: 3 bases; junction bases lacking a gene match: 5.